These 26 T cell receptor beta chains share one sample of origin, sequenced in a study of esophageal squamous cell carcinoma under preoperative chemotherapy. This sample's time point: before preoperative PTX-NDP chemotherapy. MiXCR, applied by TCRdb to the PCR reads, yields one record per CDR3 protein. This repertoire shows some 16,000 distinct CDR3 sequences, 60% found once; its top ten account for roughly 50%. This specimen was acquired from a patient given preoperative chemotherapy. All receptors come from a human donor with esophageal squamous cell carcinoma. The donor label of this sample is uncertain.

On this clonotype: The junction differs from germline at one of its ends, possibly a read error. The chain has TRBV6-1 and TRBJ2-1, with a tentative D call TRBD1 (6 bases). The J call may be in error: the DNA end matches TRBJ2-5 better. The germline gives CDR1 MNHNS, CDR2 SASEGT. The CDR3 sequence is 16 residues long. The CDR3 nucleotides read TGTGCCAGCAGGGAAGGTGGGGGCGGAGCCCAAGATACCCAGTACTTC. Translation: CASREGGGGAQDTQYF.

The CDR3 bases are TGTGCCAGCACTCCAGTTGGAGAGACCCAGTACTTC. This sequence encodes CASTPVGETQYF. V and J are TRBV6-1 and TRBJ2-5, with no clear D. In germline, CDR1 is MNHNS, CDR2 SASEGT. This CDR3 is built from 12 residues. Trimming took 7 bases from V and 4 from J, leaving 10 bases between them.

About this clonotype itself: As the CDR3 is not closed by the conserved phenylalanine or tryptophan, this likely results from a read error. The DNA is omitted, as the CDR3 cannot be located on it reliably, and the CDR3 follows TCRdb's listing. V and J are TRBV7-2 and TRBJ2-6; the D call of TRBD2 is as the table states it, not checked on the DNA. Germline values: CDR1 SGHTA, CDR2 FQGNSA. The length of the CDR3 is 8 amino acids, counting both ends. CDR3 protein: CASSLGAG.

Only a few counts were recorded for this clonotype. The chain couples TRBV7-2 to TRBJ2-7; no clear D. The length of the CDR3 is 14 residues. CDR1 and CDR2 (germline): SGHTA, FQGNSA. With 5 bases removed from V and 3 bases from J, the gap between germline ends came to 14 bases. CDR3 sequence reads: CASSPTGQNYEQYF. The CDR3 region has the DNA TGTGCCAGCAGCCCGACGGGTCAAAACTACGAGCAGTACTTC.

This clonotype occurred many times. The V call is TRBV10-1, the J call TRBJ2-3, with no clear D. Between the trimmed V and J ends, which lost 2 bases and 6 bases, there was a span of 12 bases. This CDR3 is built from 14 residues. CDR1 and CDR2 (germline): WNHNN, SYGVQD (reference sequence). The CDR3 region has the DNA TGCGCCAGCAGTGAGGTTCGGGTGGGGGATACGCAGTATTTT. It specifies CASSEVRVGDTQYF.

As to this clonotype: The germline gene is not matched at one end of the junction; a read error may be the cause. The V and J genes are TRBV10-3 and TRBJ2-4, with D possibly being TRBD2 (6 bases). The CDR3 length is 14 residues. From germline, CDR1 is ENHRY and CDR2 SYGVKD. CDR3 loop: CGGAGLGAKNIQYF. The DNA for the CDR3 is TGTGGCGGCGCGGGGCTGGGAGCCAAAAATATTCAGTACTTC.

The chain has TRBV6-5 and TRBJ2-2; TRBD2 agrees at 7 bases. This CDR3 spans 16 amino acids. Germline-derived CDR1 and CDR2 are MNHEY and SVGAGI. Trimming at V came to 3 bases and at J to 4 bases, leaving 8 bases not matched to a gene. The CDR3 DNA is TGTGCCAGCAGTTATCGAGGACTAGGACTCACCGGGGAGCTGTTTTTT. It translates to CASSYRGLGLTGELFF.

This clonotype was seen only a few times. This chain connects TRBV7-2 to TRBJ2-7; 10 bases fit TRBD2. Trimming took 5 bases from V and 5 from J; bases not matched to a gene: 12. There are 16 residues in the CDR3. The germline gives CDR1 SGHTA, CDR2 FQGNSA. The CDR3 coding sequence is TGTGCCAGCAGCCTTACTAGCGGGGTGTCTGGGGACGAGCAGTACTTC. This translates into CASSLTSGVSGDEQYF.

V gene TRBV6-1 combines with J gene TRBJ2-4; possibly TRBD2 for D (5 bases). Germline CDR1 and CDR2: MNHNS and SASEGT. Trimming cost V 9 bases and J 13 bases, with 28 bases left between them. The CDR3 runs to 15 residues. Written as DNA, the CDR3 is TGTGCCAGGGGTGAAGGAGGCCGAGACCCAGATACGCAGTACTTC. It translates to CARGEGGRDPDTQYF.

This clonotype was seen more than once but under ten times. J is TRBJ2-3 and V is TRBV27; D is possibly TRBD2 (5 bases). The CDR3 is 16 amino acids. CDR1 is MNHEY, CDR2 SMNVEV, per germline (reference sequence). Trimming stripped 0 bases from V and 0 bases from J, with 10 bases between. The CDR3 DNA sequence: TGTGCCAGCAGTTTATCGCTGGGCGGGAGCACAGATACGCAGTATTTT. This gives the protein CASSLSLGGSTDTQYF.

This chain connects TRBV6-5 to TRBJ2-1; D is tentatively TRBD1 or TRBD2 (5 bases each). The DNA matches TRBJ2-5 better at its end, which makes the J call doubtful. CDR1 MNHEY and CDR2 SVGAGI come from the germline V gene. CDR3 length: 15 residues. CDR3: CASSYLAGTQETQYF. CDR3 DNA sequence: TGTGCCAGCAGTTACTTAGCCGGGACCCAAGAGACCCAGTACTTC.

V is TRBV25-1 and J is TRBJ2-5, with 8 bases matching TRBD2. The DNA end is more similar to TRBJ2-1, so the J call may be wrong. The CDR3 has 15 amino acids. Germline CDR1 MGHDK, CDR2 SYGVNS. The CDR3 spells CASSTRASGHNEQFF. The CDR3, as DNA: TGTGCCAGCAGTACGAGGGCTAGCGGGCACAATGAGCAGTTCTTC.

This clonotype occurred a few times. The rearrangement joins TRBV9 to TRBJ1-3; D not resolved. The germline CDR1 and CDR2 sequences are SGDLS and YYNGEE. The CDR3 sequence is 15 residues long. Trimming shortened V by 1 base and J by 0 bases, and 8 bases separated the two germline ends. CDR3 sequence (DNA): TGTGCCAGCAGCGTAAGCGGGAGCTCTGGAAACACCATATATTTT. Amino acid sequence: CASSVSGSSGNTIYF.

The V and J genes are TRBV6-5 and TRBJ2-5, with TRBD1 identical over 11 bases. CDR3 size: 16 residues. With 4 bases clipped from V and 9 bases from J, the junction kept 13 bases outside the gene matches. Germline CDR1 and CDR2: MNHEY and SVGAGI. In DNA form, the CDR3 reads TGTGCCAGCAGTTCAGGGGACAGGGGGAGTTGGGAGGCCCAGTACTTC. The encoded protein is CASSSGDRGSWEAQYF.

This clonotype showed up just a few times. This rearrangement joins TRBV9 to TRBJ2-3; D tentatively reads TRBD1 or TRBD2 (6 bases each). The germline gives CDR1 SGDLS, CDR2 YYNGEE. Deletions cut 3 bases from V and 0 bases from J, with 23 bases between. CDR3 length: 19 residues. CDR3 residues: CASSGARGGVGISTDTQYF. CDR3 coding DNA: TGTGCCAGCAGCGGGGCCAGGGGAGGCGTCGGAATTAGCACAGATACGCAGTATTTT. Looking up the rest from reference TRBV9 and TRBJ2-3 gives the full variable domain: DSGVTQTPKHLITATGQRVTLRCSPRSGDLSVYWYQQSLDQGLQFLIQYYNGEERAKGNILERFSAQQFPDLHSELNLSSLELGDSALYFCASSGARGGVGISTDTQYFGPGTRLTVL.

The gene calls are TRBV10-1 and TRBJ2-1, with 12 bases matching TRBD2. The CDR3 covers 14 residues. V was clipped by 3 bases and J by 7 bases; unmatched bases: 1. The germline gives CDR1 WNHNN, CDR2 SYGVQD (reference sequence). CDR3 sequence (DNA): TGCGCCAGCAGTGATCTAGCGGGAGGGAATGAGCAGTTCTTC. This codes for CASSDLAGGNEQFF.

The rearrangement joins TRBV5-1 to TRBJ2-1, with TRBD2 matching 7 bases. J lost 5 bases, V lost 0 bases, and 5 bases had no gene match. Looked up from germline, CDR1 is SGHRS and CDR2 is YFSETQ. The CDR3 covers 15 residues. This CDR3 reads CASSLVPSGNNEQFF. The DNA of the CDR3 is TGCGCCAGCAGCTTGGTGCCTAGCGGCAACAATGAGCAGTTCTTC. Full variable domain (outside the CDR3, taken from reference TRBV5-1 and TRBJ2-1): KAGVTQTPRYLIKTRGQQVTLSCSPISGHRSVSWYQQTPGQGLQFLFEYFSETQRNKGNFPGRFSGRQFSNSRSEMNVSTLELGDSALYLCASSLVPSGNNEQFFGPGTRLTVL.

This clonotype was seen only a few times. This chain connects TRBV10-3 to TRBJ2-2; 11 bases map to TRBD1. The CDR3 contains 15 residues. With V trimmed by 7 bases and J by 6 bases, 7 bases remained unmatched. Germline CDR1 ENHRY, CDR2 SYGVKD. The CDR3 spells CAIKGTGQGAGELFF. The CDR3 bases are TGTGCCATCAAGGGTACGGGACAGGGGGCCGGGGAGCTGTTTTTT.

In its sample, this clonotype was seen a few times. A much larger clone lies one base from this, so it may be a read error. The rearrangement uses TRBV6-1 and TRBJ2-1; D is ambiguous. With the DNA end fitting TRBJ2-7 better, the J assignment may be wrong. CDR3 length: 15 residues. Looked up from germline, CDR1 is MNHNS and CDR2 is SASEGT. CDR3 coding DNA: TGTACCAGCAGCCCTCACCCACAGCTCTCCTACGAGCAGTACTTC. The encoded protein is CTSSPHPQLSYEQYF.

This clonotype came up a few times. This chain connects TRBV6-1 to TRBJ2-1; D unclear. The end of the DNA aligns better with TRBJ2-7, so the J call may be wrong. The CDR3 length is 13 residues. The germline V gene has CDR1 MNHNS and CDR2 SASEGT. CDR3 amino acids: CASIGSTSYEQYF. In nucleotides, the CDR3 is TGTGCCAGCATTGGTAGTACCTCCTACGAGCAGTACTTC.

A remark on this clonotype: A junction boundary mismatches the germline segment, possibly from a read error. This chain uses TRBV7-2 with TRBJ2-3, with 7 bases fitting TRBD2. This CDR3 contains 14 residues. The germline gives CDR1 SGHTA, CDR2 FQGNSA. The CDR3 DNA is TGTGCGGGCAGCGGGGCCAGTGACGAAGATACGCAGTATTTC. Translating gives CAGSGASDEDTQYF.

The table lists this clonotype with a count of one. This may stem from a read error, because a much larger clone lies one nucleotide away. The chain joins TRBV6-1 to TRBJ2-4, with TRBD2 matching 13 bases. The CDR3 runs to 18 residues. CDR1 is MNHNS, CDR2 SASEGT, per germline. V was clipped by 6 bases and J by 13 bases; unmatched bases: 21. The chain's CDR3 is CASRPGLAGTGSYNEQYF. Written as DNA, the CDR3 is TGTGCCAGCAGACCGGGACTAGCGGGAACCGGTTCCTACAATGAGCAGTACTTC.

This clonotype was seen many times. The chain has TRBV7-2 and TRBJ2-5; unclear D gene. Trimming removed 5 bases from V and 2 bases from J, with 12 bases in between. CDR1 and CDR2 (germline): SGHTA, FQGNSA. The CDR3 is 14 residues long. The CDR3 sequence: CASSIALNQETQYF. Written as DNA, the CDR3 is TGTGCCAGCAGCATTGCCCTAAATCAAGAGACCCAGTACTTC.

The chain links TRBV6-1 to TRBJ2-4; tentative D call: TRBD2 (7 bases). The end of the DNA is better explained by TRBJ2-3, so the J call may be wrong. CDR3 length: 16 amino acids. Germline V gene data show CDR1 as MNHNS and CDR2 as SASEGT. The CDR3 DNA follows: TGTCCGAGCAGTGACGGGGGGCAGGGAGCCAAAAACACTCAGTATTTT. Translation gives CPSSDGGQGAKNTQYF.

This clonotype has more than one count but fewer than ten. The chain links TRBV6-1 to TRBJ2-7, with D possibly TRBD2 on 6 matching bases. The CDR3 has 15 amino acids. Trimming took 7 bases from V and 0 from J, leaving 16 bases between them. Germline lookup yields CDR1 MNHNS and CDR2 SASEGT. In DNA form, the CDR3 reads TGTGCCAGCACCGATGTGGGACTCCCCTCCTACGAGCAGTACTTC. Protein: CASTDVGLPSYEQYF.

This clonotype was picked up a small number of times. Just one base apart from a much larger clone, this may be a read error. CDR3 sequence (DNA): TGTGCCAGCAGTTTATCAGGCCCCACCGAGCAGTTCTTC. It specifies CASSLSGPTEQFF. The chain recombines TRBV27 with TRBJ2-5, with D unresolved. The last part of the DNA fits TRBJ2-1 better; the J call may be wrong. The CDR3 runs 13 residues. The germline gives CDR1 MNHEY, CDR2 SMNVEV (reference sequence).